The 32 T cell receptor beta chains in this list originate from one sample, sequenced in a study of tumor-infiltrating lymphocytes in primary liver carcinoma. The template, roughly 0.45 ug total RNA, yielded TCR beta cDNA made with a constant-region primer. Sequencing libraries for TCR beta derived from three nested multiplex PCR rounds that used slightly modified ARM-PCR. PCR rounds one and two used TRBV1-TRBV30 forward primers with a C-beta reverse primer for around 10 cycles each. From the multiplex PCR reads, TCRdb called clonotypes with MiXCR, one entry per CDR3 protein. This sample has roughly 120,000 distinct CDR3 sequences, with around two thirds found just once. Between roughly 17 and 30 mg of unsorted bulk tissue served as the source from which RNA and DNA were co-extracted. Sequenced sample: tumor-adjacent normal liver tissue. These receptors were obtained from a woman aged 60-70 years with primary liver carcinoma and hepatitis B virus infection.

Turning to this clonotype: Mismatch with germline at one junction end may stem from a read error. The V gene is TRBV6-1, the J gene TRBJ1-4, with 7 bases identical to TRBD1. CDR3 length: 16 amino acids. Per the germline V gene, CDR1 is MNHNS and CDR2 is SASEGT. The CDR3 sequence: CASCEASGTGDERLFF. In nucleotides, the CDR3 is TGTGCCAGCTGTGAAGCGTCGGGCACAGGGGATGAAAGACTGTTTTTT.

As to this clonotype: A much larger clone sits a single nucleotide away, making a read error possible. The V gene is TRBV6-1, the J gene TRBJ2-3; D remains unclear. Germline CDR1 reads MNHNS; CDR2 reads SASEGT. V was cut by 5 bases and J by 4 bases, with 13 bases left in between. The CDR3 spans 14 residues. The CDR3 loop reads CASSRLHSSDTQYF. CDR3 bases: TGTGCCAGCAGTAGACTCCATAGCTCAGATACGCAGTATTTT.

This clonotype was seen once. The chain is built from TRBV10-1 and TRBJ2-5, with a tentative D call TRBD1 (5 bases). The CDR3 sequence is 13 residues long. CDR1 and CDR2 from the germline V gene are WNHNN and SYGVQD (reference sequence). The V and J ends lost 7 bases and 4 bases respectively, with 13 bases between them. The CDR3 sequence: CASNRTWGETQYF. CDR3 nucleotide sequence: TGCGCCAGCAATAGGACATGGGGAGAGACCCAGTACTTC.

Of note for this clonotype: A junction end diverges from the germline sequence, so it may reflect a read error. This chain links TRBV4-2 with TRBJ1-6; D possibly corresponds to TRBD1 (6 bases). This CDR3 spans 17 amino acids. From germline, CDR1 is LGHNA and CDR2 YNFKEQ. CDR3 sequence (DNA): TGTGCCAGCAGCATAGTCAGGGGCCCTGTCCATAATTCACACCTCCACTTT. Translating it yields CASSIVRGPVHNSHLHF.

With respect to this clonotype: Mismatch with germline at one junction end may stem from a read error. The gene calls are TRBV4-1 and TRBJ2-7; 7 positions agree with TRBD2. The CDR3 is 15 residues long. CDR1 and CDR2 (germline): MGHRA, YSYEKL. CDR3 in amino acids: CDSGQEAPSGGEQYF. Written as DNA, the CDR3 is TGCGACAGCGGCCAAGAAGCCCCTAGCGGAGGGGAGCAGTACTTC.

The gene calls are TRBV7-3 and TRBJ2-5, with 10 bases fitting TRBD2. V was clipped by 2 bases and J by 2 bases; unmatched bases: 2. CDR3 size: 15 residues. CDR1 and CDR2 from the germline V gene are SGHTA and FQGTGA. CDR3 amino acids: CASSLLAGDQETQYF. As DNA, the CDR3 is TGTGCCAGCAGCTTACTAGCGGGAGATCAAGAGACCCAGTACTTC.

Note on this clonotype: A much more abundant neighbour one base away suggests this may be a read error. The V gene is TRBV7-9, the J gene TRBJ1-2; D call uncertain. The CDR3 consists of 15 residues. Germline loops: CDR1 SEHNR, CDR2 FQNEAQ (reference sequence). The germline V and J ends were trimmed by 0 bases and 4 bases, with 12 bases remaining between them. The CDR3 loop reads CASSLAVAATYGYTF. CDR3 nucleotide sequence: TGTGCCAGCAGCTTAGCGGTGGCAGCCACCTATGGCTACACCTTC.

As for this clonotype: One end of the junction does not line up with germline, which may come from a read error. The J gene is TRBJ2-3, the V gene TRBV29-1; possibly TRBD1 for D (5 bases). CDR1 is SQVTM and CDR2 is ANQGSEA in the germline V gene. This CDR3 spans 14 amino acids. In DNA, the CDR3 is TGCAGCATTGGGAACAGGACCCTCACAGATACGCACTATTTT. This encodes CSIGNRTLTDTHYF.

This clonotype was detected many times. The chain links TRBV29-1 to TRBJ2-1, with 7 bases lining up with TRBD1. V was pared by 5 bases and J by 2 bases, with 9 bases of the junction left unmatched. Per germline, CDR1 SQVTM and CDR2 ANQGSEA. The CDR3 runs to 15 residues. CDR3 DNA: TGCAGCGTTCCCGAGGGGGCAGTGGCCTACAATGAGCAGTTCTTC. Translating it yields CSVPEGAVAYNEQFF.

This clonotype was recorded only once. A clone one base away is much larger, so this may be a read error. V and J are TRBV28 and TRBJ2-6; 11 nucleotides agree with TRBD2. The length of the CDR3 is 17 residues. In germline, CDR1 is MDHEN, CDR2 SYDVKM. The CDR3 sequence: CASGLVSGRAGANVLTF. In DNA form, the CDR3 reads TGTGCCAGCGGTTTGGTTAGCGGGAGGGCTGGGGCCAACGTCCTGACTTTC.

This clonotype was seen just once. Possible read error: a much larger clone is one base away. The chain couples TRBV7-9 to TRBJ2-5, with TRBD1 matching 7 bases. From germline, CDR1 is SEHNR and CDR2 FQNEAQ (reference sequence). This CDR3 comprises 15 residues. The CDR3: CANSRYQGDQETQYF. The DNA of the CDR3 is TGTGCCAACAGCCGATATCAGGGGGATCAAGAGACCCAGTACTTC.

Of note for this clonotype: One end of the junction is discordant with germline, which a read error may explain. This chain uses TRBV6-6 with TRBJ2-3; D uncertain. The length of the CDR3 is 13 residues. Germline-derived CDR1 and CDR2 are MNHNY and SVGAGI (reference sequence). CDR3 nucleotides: TGTACCAGCAGTACAATTAGGGAAGATACGCAGTATTTT. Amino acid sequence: CTSSTIREDTQYF.

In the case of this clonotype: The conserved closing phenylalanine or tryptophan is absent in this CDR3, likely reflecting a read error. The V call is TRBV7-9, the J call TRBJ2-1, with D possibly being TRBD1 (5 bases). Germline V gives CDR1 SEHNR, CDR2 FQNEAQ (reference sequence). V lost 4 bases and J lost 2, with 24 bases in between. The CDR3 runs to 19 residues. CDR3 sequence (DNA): TGTGCCAGCAGCTCCATGGGGCTGCAGACACACTCCGCCTACAATGAGCAGTTCCTC. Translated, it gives CASSSMGLQTHSAYNEQFL.

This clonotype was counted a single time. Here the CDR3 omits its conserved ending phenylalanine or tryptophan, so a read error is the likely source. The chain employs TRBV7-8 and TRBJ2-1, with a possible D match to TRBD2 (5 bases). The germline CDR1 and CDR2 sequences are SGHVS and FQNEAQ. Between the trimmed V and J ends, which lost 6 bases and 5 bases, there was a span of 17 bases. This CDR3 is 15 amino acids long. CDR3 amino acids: CASSRREGGHNEQFL. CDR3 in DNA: TGTGCCAGCAGTCGCCGCGAGGGCGGCCACAATGAGCAGTTCTTA.

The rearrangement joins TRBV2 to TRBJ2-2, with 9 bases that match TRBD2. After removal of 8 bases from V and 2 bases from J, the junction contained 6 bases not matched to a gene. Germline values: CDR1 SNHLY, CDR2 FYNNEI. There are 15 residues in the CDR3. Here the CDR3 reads CASRWLAGNTGELFF. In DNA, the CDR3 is TGTGCCAGCCGGTGGCTAGCGGGAAACACCGGGGAGCTGTTTTTT.

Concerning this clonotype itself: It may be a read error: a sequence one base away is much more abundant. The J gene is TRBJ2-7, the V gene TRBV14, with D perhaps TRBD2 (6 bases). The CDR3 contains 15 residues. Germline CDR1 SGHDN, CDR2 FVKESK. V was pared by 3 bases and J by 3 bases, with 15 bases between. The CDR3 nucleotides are TGTGCCAGCAGCCAGGCGGAGGGGACTGACTACGAGCAGTACTTC. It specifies CASSQAEGTDYEQYF.

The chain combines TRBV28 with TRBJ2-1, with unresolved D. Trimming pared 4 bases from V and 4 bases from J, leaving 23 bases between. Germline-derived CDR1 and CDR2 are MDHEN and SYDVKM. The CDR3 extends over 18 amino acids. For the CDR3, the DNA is TGTGCCAGCAGTTACCTCCTGCTCGACATCGATACATACAATGAGCAGTTCTTC. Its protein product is CASSYLLLDIDTYNEQFF.

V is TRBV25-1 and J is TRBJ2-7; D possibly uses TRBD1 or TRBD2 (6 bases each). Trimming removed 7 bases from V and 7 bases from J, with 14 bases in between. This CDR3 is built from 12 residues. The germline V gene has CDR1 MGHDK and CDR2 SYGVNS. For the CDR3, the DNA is TGTGCCAGCAAGTTGGGGGCGGGAGAGCAGTACTTC. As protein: CASKLGAGEQYF.

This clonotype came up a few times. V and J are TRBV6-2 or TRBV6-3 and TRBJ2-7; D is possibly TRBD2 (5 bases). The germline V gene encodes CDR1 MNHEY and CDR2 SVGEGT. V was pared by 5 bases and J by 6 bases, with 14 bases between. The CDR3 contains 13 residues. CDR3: CASSTVGMGEQYF. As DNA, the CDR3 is TGTGCCAGCAGTACCGTCGGGATGGGCGAGCAGTACTTC.

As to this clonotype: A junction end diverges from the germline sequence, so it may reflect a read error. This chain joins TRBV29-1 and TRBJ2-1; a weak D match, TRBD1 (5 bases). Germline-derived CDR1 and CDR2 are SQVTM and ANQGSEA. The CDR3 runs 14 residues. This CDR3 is CGVVLEDRGNEQFF. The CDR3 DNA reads TGCGGCGTTGTCCTGGAAGATAGGGGAAATGAGCAGTTCTTC.

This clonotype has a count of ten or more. DNA of the CDR3: TGTGCCAGCAGCCCACAGGGTGGGGGAACCGGGGAGCTGTTTTTT. Amino acids: CASSPQGGGTGELFF. The chain is built from TRBV5-4 and TRBJ2-2, with D possibly TRBD1 on 6 matching bases. In germline, CDR1 is SGHNT, CDR2 YYREEE (reference sequence). V gave up 4 bases and J gave up 5 bases, with 15 bases separating them. CDR3 length equals 15 residues.

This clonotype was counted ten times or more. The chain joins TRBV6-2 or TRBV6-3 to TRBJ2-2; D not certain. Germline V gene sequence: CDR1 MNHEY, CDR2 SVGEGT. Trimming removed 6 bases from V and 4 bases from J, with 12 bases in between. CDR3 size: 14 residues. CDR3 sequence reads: CASRQMASTGELFF. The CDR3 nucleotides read TGTGCCAGCAGACAGATGGCCTCCACCGGGGAGCTGTTTTTT.

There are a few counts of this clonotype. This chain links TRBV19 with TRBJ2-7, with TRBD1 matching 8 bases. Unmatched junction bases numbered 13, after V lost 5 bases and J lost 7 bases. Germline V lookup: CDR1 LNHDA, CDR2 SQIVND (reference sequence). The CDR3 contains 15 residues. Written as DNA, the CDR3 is TGTGCCAGTAGTCGAGCTTGGACAGGGTCGGGGGAGCAGTACTTC. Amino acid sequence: CASSRAWTGSGEQYF.

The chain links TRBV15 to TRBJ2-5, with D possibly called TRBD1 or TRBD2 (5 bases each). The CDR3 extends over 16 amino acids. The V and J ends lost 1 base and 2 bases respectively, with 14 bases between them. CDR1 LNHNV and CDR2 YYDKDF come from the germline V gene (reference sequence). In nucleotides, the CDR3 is TGTGCCACCAGCAGAGGCAAAGGGACCCCACAAGAGACCCAGTACTTC. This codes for CATSRGKGTPQETQYF.

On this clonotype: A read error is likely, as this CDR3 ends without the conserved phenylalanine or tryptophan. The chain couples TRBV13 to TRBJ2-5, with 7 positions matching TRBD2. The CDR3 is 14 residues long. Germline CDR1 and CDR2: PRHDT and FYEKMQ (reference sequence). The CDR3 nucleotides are TGTGCCAGCAGCTCTGGGAGGGTTCAAGGGACCCAGTACTGC. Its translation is CASSSGRVQGTQYC.

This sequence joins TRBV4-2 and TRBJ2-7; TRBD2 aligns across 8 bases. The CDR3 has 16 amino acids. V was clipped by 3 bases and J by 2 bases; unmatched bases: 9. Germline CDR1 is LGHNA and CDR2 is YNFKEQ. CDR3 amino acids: CASSHLTGTSAYEQYF. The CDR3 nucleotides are TGTGCCAGCAGCCACCTCACGGGGACTAGTGCCTACGAGCAGTACTTC.

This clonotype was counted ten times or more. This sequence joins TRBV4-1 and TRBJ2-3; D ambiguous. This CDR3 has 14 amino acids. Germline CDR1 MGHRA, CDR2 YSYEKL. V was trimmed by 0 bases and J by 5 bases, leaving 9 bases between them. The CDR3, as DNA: TGCGCCAGCAGCCAAGAATTTTTGGTAGATACGCAGTATTTT. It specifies CASSQEFLVDTQYF.

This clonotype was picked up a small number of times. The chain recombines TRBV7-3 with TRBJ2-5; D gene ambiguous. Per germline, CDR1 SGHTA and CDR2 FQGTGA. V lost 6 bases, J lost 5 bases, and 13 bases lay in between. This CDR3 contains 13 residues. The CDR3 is CASRKSPSETQYF. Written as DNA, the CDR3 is TGTGCCAGCAGAAAAAGCCCGAGCGAGACCCAGTACTTC.

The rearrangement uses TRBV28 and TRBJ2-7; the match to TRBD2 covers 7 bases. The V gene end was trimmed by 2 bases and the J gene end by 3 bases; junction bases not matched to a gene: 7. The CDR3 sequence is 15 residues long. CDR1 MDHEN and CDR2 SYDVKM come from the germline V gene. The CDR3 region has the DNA TGTGCCAGCAGTTTACTGTCTGGCGGGAGCTACGAGCAGTACTTC. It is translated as CASSLLSGGSYEQYF.

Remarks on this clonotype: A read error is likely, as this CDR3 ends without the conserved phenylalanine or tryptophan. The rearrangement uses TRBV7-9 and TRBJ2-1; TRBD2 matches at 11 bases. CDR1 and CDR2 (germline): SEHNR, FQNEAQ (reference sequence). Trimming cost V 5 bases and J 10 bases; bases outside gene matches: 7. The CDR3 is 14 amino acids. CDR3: CASSLLAGGQEQFL. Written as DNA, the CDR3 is TGTGCCAGCAGCCTCCTAGCGGGAGGTCAGGAGCAGTTCTTA.

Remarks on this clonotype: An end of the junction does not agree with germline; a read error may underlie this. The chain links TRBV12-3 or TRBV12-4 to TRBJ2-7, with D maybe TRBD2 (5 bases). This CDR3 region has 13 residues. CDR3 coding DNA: TGTACCAGCAGTTTAGGAGGCTCCTATGAGCAGAACTTC. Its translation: CTSSLGGSYEQNF.

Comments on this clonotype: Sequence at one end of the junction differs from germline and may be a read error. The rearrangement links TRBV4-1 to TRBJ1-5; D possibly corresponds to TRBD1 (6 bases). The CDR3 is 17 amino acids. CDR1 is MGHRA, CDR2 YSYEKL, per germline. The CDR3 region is CAGSHRILTGIGQPQHF. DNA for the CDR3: TGCGCCGGCAGCCATAGAATCCTAACAGGGATAGGTCAGCCCCAGCATTTT.